The text below deals with one T cell receptor (beta chain). The target antigen is unknown. These data come from a study of vaccination effects on CD4 cells after COVID-19. Notes on the study in general: Marked contraction was observed in infection-induced and vaccine-induced clones late after vaccination.

The germline CDR1 and CDR2 sequences are SGHTA and FQGNSA. CDR3 length equals 14 residues. V was cut by 3 bases and J by 11 bases, with 19 bases left in between. Pools of viral peptides were used by the ViraFEST assay to expand antigen-specific CD4+ T cells ahead of sequencing. With more than 9 days of culture completed, CD4+ T cells were isolated. None of the vaccinated had previously contracted SARS-CoV-2, and their nucleocapsid antibodies tested negative. A few million PBMC per well were cultured with approximately 10 IU/ml IL-2 and approximately 9.1 ug/ml peptides. Cultures got half-medium changes with IL-2 on days 3 and 7. Profiling relied on immunoSEQ multiplex PCR, and the TCRdb table lists in-frame clones only, not all of them. The sample lists roughly 65,000 clones, around 69% occurring once.

The V gene is TRBV7-2, the J gene TRBJ1-2; D unclear. Sample: CD4+ T cells from PBMCs cultured with HCoV-NL63 spike peptides, taken before COVID-19 vaccination. The TCR originated in a human donor who received a COVID-19 vaccine. The CDR3 DNA sequence: TGTGCCAGCAGCTTTCAAGGGTTAGCTAGCGGGTACACCTTC. Its protein is CASSFQGLASGYTF.